This TCR beta chain was identified during a study of Ad26.COV2.S vaccination and SARS-CoV-2 variants. V was pared by 5 bases and J by 3 bases, with 4 bases of the junction left unmatched. This CDR3 comprises 13 residues. Looked up from germline, CDR1 is MNHEY and CDR2 is SVGAGI. Here immunoSEQ multiplex PCR was the method, and the copy in TCRdb shows in-frame clones only, minus some. The sample consists of 400,000 to 450,000 clones, 92% of them appearing once. Stated treatment: some 20 received Ad26.COV2.S at low or high dose, single or two shots; 5 received placebo; per-sample allocation not given. Sample collection was performed on day 63 after the first vaccine or placebo injection.

The sequence was obtained from a person between 18 and 65 years old who received the Ad26.COV2.S COVID-19 vaccine or a placebo. V gene TRBV6-5 combines with J gene TRBJ2-7, with 7 bases fitting TRBD2. This sample comprised peripheral blood, obtained in a trial of Ad26.COV2.S vaccine versus placebo. The DNA for the CDR3 is TGTGCCAGCAGTCAGCCGGGGGGCTACGAGCAGTACTTC. Its protein is CASSQPGGYEQYF.